This T cell receptor beta chain was profiled in a study of blood T cells in healthy people across ages. In germline, CDR1 is DFQATT, CDR2 SNEGSKA (reference sequence). Trimming removed 1 base at V and 4 bases at J, with 16 bases between. The CDR3 contains 15 residues. With a J-beta primer mix and a sample-barcoded 5' primer, a second PCR ran 7 to 11 cycles. One entry per CDR3 protein, called by TCRdb with MiXCR from the 5' RACE reads. The sample shows 720,000 or so distinct CDR3 sequences, 40% to 45% of them seen only once. Worth noting for this clonotype: Its antigen is unidentified.

Study-level findings and limits: Since the PBMCs were unsorted, naive and antigen-experienced cells could not be conclusively compared. When one million T cells were used, diversity estimates were thought to be underestimates. Naive T cell percentage and TCR beta diversity correlated strongly.

The chain has TRBV20-1 and TRBJ1-1; D perhaps matches TRBD1 (5 bases). The sample comprised blood. The sequence came from a man of 80 years or more in good health. Written as DNA, the CDR3 is TGCAGTGCTAGAGCCCCCCCAGGGTCGACCACTGAAGCTTTCTTT. Its translation: CSARAPPGSTTEAFF.